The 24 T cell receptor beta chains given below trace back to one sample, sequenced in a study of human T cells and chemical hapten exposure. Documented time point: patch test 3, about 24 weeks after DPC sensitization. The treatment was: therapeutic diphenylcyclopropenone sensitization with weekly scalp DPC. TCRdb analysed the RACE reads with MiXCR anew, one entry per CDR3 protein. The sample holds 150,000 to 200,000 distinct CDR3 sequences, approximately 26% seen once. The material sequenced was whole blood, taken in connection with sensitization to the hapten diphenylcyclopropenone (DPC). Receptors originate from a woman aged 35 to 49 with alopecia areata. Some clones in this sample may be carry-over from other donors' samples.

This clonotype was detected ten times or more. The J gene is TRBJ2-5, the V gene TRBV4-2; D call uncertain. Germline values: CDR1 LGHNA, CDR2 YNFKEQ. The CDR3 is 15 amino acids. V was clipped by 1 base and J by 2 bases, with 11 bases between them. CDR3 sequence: CASSQVVSAQETQYF. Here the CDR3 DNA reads TGTGCCAGCAGCCAAGTGGTGTCAGCACAAGAGACCCAGTACTTC.

Here the CDR3 reads CASSFGQDTQYF. In DNA form, the CDR3 reads TGCGCCAGCAGCTTCGGACAGGATACGCAGTATTTT. The rearrangement joins TRBV5-1 to TRBJ2-3; a possible D gene is TRBD1 (6 bases). There are 12 residues in the CDR3. Trimming stripped 2 bases from V and 6 bases from J, with 7 bases between. The germline CDR1 and CDR2 sequences are SGHRS and YFSETQ.

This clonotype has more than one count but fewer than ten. The CDR3 here is CASSFPSGTGGQETQYF. The CDR3 region has the DNA TGTGCCAGCAGTTTTCCCTCCGGGACAGGGGGCCAAGAGACCCAGTACTTC. The chain employs TRBV28 and TRBJ2-5; 11 bases are shared with TRBD1. V gave up 3 bases and J gave up 1 base; unmatched junction bases: 7. Germline V gene sequence: CDR1 MDHEN, CDR2 SYDVKM. The CDR3 covers 17 residues.

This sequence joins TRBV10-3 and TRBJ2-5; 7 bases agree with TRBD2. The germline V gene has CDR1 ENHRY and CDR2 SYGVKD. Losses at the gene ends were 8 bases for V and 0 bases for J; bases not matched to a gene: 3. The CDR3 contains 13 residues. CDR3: CAIQAGNQETQYF. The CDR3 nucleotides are TGTGCCATCCAAGCGGGGAACCAAGAGACCCAGTACTTC.

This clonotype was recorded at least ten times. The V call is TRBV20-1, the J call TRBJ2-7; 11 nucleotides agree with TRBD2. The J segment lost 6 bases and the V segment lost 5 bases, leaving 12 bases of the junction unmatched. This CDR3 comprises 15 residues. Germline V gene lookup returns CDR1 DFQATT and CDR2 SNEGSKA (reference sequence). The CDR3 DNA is TGCAGTGCTGGAAGTAGCGGGAGGGCCTTCCTCGAGCAGTACTTC. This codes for CSAGSSGRAFLEQYF.

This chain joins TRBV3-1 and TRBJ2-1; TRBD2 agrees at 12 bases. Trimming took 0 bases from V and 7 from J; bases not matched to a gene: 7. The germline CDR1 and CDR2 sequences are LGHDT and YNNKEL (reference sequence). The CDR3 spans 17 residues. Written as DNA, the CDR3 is TGTGCCAGCAGCCAAGATCCCCTAGCGGGAGGGCGAAATGAGCAGTTCTTC. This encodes CASSQDPLAGGRNEQFF.

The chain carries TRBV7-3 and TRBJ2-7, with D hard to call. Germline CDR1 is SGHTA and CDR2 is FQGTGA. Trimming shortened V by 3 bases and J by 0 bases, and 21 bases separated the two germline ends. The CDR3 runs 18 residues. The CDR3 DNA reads TGTGCCAGCAGCTTGTACAATATTAGGACGGGCGTCTCCTACGAGCAGTACTTC. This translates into CASSLYNIRTGVSYEQYF.

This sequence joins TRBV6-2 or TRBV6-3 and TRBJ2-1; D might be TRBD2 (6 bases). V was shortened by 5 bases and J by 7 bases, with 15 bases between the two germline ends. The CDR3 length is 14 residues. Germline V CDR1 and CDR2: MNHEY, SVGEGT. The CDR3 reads CASSPGTESNEQFF. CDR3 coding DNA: TGTGCCAGCAGTCCCGGGACTGAGAGTAATGAGCAGTTCTTC.

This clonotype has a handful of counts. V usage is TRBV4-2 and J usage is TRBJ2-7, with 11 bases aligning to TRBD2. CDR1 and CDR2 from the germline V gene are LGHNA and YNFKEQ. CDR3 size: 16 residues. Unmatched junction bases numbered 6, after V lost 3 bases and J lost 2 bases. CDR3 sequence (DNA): TGTGCCAGCAGCCAGGCCGGGACTAGCGGAGCCTACGAGCAGTACTTC. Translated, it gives CASSQAGTSGAYEQYF.

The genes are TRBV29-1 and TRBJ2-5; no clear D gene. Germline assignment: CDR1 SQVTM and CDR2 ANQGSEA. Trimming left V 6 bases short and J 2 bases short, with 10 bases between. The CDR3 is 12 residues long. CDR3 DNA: TGCAGCGTGGGGTCCGGGCAAGAGACCCAGTACTTC. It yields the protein CSVGSGQETQYF.

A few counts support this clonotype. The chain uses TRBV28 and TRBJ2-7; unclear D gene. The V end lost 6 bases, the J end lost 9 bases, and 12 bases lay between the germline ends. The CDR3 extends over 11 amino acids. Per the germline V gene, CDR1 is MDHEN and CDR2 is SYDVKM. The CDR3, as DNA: TGTGCCAGCAGCCGCCGGGTGGTGCAGTACTTC. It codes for CASSRRVVQYF.

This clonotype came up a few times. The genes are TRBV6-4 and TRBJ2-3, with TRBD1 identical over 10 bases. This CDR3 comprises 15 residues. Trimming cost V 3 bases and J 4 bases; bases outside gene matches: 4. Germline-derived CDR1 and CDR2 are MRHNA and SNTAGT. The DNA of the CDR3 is TGTGCCAGCAGTGAAGGAGGACAGGGGGCAGATACGCAGTATTTT. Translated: CASSEGGQGADTQYF.

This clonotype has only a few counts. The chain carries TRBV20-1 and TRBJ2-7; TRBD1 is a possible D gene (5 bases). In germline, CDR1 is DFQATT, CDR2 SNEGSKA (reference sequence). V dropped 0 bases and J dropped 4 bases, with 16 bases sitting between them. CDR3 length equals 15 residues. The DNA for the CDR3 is TGCAGTGCTAGAGAGGGGCCCCAATATCTATACGAGCAGTACTTC. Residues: CSAREGPQYLYEQYF.

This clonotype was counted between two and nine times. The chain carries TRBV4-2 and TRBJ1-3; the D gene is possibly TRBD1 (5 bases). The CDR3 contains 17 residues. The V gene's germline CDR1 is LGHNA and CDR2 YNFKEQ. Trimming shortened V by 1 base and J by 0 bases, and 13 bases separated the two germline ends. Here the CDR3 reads CASSQGTTGLSGNTIYF. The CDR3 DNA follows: TGTGCCAGCAGCCAAGGAACCACAGGCCTCTCTGGAAACACCATATATTTT.

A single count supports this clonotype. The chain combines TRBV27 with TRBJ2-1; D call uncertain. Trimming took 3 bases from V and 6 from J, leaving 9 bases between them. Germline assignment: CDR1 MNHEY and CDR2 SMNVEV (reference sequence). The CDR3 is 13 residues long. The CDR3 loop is CASSFGLSNEQFF. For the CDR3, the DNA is TGTGCCAGCAGTTTCGGCCTAAGCAATGAGCAGTTCTTC.

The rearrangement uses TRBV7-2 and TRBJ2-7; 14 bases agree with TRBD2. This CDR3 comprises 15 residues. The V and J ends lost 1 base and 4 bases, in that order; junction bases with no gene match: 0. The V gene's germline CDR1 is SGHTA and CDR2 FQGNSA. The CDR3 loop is CASSLGLAGGYEQYF. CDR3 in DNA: TGTGCCAGCAGCTTAGGACTAGCGGGAGGGTACGAGCAGTACTTC.

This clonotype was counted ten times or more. CDR3 protein: CASSYSPNGMFF. The CDR3 DNA follows: TGTGCCAGCAGTTACTCCCCCAATGGGATGTTCTTC. The chain combines TRBV6-2 or TRBV6-3 with TRBJ2-1; D uncertain. Germline-derived CDR1 and CDR2 are MNHEY and SVGEGT. V shed 0 bases and J shed 15 bases, with 12 bases lying between them. The CDR3 runs to 12 residues.

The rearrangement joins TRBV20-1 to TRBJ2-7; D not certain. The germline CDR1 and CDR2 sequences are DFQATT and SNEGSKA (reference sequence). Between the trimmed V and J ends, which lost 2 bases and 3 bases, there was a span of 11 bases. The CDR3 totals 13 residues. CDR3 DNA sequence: TGCAGTGCTAGACGGCAGACCCTCTACGAGCAGTACTTC. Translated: CSARRQTLYEQYF.

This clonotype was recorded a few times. CDR3 protein: CASSQSGGDTEAFF. The CDR3 nucleotides are TGTGCCAGCAGCCAAAGCGGTGGGGACACTGAAGCTTTCTTT. The chain has TRBV7-3 and TRBJ1-1; D remains ambiguous. The germline V gene encodes CDR1 SGHTA and CDR2 FQGTGA. The CDR3 loop spans 14 amino acids. Trimming cost V 5 bases and J 3 bases, with 13 bases left between them.

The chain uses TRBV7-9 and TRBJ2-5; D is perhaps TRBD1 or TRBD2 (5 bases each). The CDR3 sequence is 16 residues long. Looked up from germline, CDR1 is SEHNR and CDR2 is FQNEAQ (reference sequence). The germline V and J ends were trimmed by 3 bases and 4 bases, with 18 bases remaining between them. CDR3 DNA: TGTGCCAGCAGCTTTCGGGTCGGGGCCCGCCCAGAGACCCAGTACTTC. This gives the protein CASSFRVGARPETQYF.

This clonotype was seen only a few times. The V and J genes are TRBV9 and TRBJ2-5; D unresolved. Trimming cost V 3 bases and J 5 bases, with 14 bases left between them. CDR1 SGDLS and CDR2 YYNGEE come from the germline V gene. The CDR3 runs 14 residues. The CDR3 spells CASSARSDHETQYF. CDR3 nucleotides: TGTGCCAGCAGCGCCAGATCAGATCACGAGACCCAGTACTTC.

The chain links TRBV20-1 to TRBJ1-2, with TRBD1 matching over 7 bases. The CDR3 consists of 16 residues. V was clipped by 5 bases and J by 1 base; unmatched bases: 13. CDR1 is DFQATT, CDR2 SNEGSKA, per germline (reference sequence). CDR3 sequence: CSARRGGGTFNYGYTF. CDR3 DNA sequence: TGCAGTGCTCGCCGCGGAGGGGGCACTTTTAACTATGGCTACACCTTC.

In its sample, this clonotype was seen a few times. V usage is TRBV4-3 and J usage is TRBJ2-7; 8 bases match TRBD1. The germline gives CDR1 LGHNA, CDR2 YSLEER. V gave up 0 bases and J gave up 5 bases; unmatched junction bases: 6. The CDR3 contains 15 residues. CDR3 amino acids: CASSQDRGQGHEQYF. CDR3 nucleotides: TGCGCCAGCAGCCAAGATCGAGGACAGGGCCACGAGCAGTACTTC.

The CDR3 bases are TGTGCCAGCAGCTTAGAGGGGACTAGCGCCACCCGAGAGCAGTTCTTC. Its translation: CASSLEGTSATREQFF. The chain has TRBV7-2 and TRBJ2-1; TRBD2 aligns across 10 bases. The germline CDR1 and CDR2 sequences are SGHTA and FQGNSA. CDR3 length: 16 residues. Losses at the gene ends were 1 base for V and 10 bases for J; bases not matched to a gene: 10.